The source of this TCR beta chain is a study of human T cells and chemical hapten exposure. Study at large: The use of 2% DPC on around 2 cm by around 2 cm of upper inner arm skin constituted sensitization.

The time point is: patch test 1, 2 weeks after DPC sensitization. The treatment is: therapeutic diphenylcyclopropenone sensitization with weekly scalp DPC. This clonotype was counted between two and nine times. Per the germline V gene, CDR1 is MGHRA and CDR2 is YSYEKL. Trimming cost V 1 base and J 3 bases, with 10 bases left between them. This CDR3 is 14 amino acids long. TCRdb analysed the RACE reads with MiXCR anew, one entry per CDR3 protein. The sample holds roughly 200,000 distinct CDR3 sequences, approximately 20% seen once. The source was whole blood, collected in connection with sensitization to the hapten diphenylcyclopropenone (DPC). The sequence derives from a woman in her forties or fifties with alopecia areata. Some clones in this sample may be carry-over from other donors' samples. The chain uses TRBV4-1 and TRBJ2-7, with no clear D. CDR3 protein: CASSQGVLLYEQYF. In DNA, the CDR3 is TGCGCCAGCAGCCAAGGGGTGCTCCTCTACGAGCAGTACTTC.